Below are 27 T cell receptor beta chains sequenced from a single sample in a study of T cells in tuberculosis (dated by TCRdb to the late 2010s). Libraries were prepared through the immunoSEQ multiplex PCR assay. Not all clones reach the TCRdb copy of this immuneACCESS table, which keeps in-frame sequences only. Checked studies attribute under half of the gap to unresolved V genes and leave the rest unexplained. Counted in this sample were about 59,000 clones; under 90% of them appeared once. Roughly 12% of the sample lies in the top ten. Thawed, overnight-rested PBMC were stained with GMM-loaded CD1B tetramer, a Live/Dead dye and anti-CD3, then sorted on a FACS Aria II. CD1B tetramers were loaded with C32 glucose monomycolate purified from Rhodococcus equi. The sample taken for sequencing was CD1b-GMM tetramer-negative cells sorted from PBMCs. This specimen's cell subset or site label, interpreted: T cells not binding CD1B-GMM tetramer, sorted from same donor. The source is an adult woman with latent tuberculosis.

The rearrangement joins TRBV28 to TRBJ2-3; 8 bases are a match to TRBD1. Unmatched junction bases numbered 10, after V lost 8 bases and J lost 6 bases. The CDR3 totals 14 residues. In germline, CDR1 is MDHEN, CDR2 SYDVKM. CDR3 nucleotide sequence: TGTGCCAGCGCCAGACAGGGGCTCACGGATACGCAGTATTTT. Protein sequence: CASARQGLTDTQYF.

In this sample, this clone turned up a few times. V gene TRBV5-4 combines with J gene TRBJ2-7; no clear D gene. Germline CDR1 and CDR2: SGHNT and YYREEE (reference sequence). This CDR3 is 14 amino acids long. Trimming took off 0 bases at V and 7 bases at J, with 14 bases between the two ends. The CDR3 DNA sequence: TGTGCCAGCAGCTTGGATTCCCACCCCGGGGAGCAGTACTTC. It yields the protein CASSLDSHPGEQYF.

As to this clone: The junction shows a germline mismatch at one end, possibly a read error. Other DNA sequences in this sample translate to the same CDR3. This chain joins TRBV19 and TRBJ2-7; 8 bases agree with TRBD1. The CDR3 runs to 15 residues. Germline V gene data show CDR1 as LNHDA and CDR2 as SQIVND (reference sequence). This CDR3 is CASSISGTGSYEQYF. CDR3 in DNA: TGTGCTAGTAGTATATCGGGGACAGGCTCCTACGAGCAGTACTTC.

The V call is TRBV10-3, the J call TRBJ2-3; D may be TRBD2 (6 bases). Trimming shortened V by 3 bases and J by 0 bases, and 10 bases separated the two germline ends. This CDR3 is built from 15 residues. CDR1 and CDR2 from the germline V gene are ENHRY and SYGVKD. CDR3 coding DNA: TGTGCCATCAGTGAAGAAGGGACTAGCACAGATACGCAGTATTTT. As protein: CAISEEGTSTDTQYF.

The rearrangement joins TRBV9 to TRBJ2-6; 9 bases match TRBD1. Germline lookup yields CDR1 SGDLS and CDR2 YYNGEE. Trimming took 4 bases from V and 0 from J; bases not matched to a gene: 5. This CDR3 spans 17 amino acids. The CDR3 protein is CASSKRQGDSGANVLTF. The CDR3 bases are TGTGCCAGCAGCAAACGACAGGGGGACTCTGGGGCCAACGTCCTGACTTTC.

The chain couples TRBV20-1 to TRBJ2-1, with 7 bases fitting TRBD2. The CDR3 is 11 amino acids. With V trimmed by 8 bases and J by 8 bases, 6 bases remained unmatched. Germline V gene lookup returns CDR1 DFQATT and CDR2 SNEGSKA (reference sequence). The CDR3 spells CSSGGWDEQFF. The CDR3 nucleotides read TGCAGTTCCGGGGGGTGGGATGAGCAGTTCTTC.

The chain links TRBV4-3 to TRBJ2-1; 7 nucleotides align to TRBD1. Germline lookup yields CDR1 LGHNA and CDR2 YSLEER. Losses at the gene ends were 1 base for V and 3 bases for J; bases not matched to a gene: 3. The CDR3 contains 15 residues. CDR3 amino acids: CASSQGQGVYNEQFF. The CDR3, as DNA: TGCGCCAGCAGCCAAGGGCAGGGGGTCTACAATGAGCAGTTCTTC.

The CDR3 loop reads CASRLRGPAGDTQYF. For the CDR3, the DNA is TGTGCCAGCAGGCTCAGGGGTCCCGCAGGGGATACGCAGTATTTT. The rearrangement uses TRBV6-7 and TRBJ2-3; D perhaps matches TRBD1 (6 bases). TRBV6-7 is annotated as an ORF whose role is uncertain. The ends were cut back, 6 bases at V and 6 bases at J, with 19 bases in the middle. This CDR3 contains 15 residues.

V gene TRBV27 combines with J gene TRBJ2-7; TRBD2 aligns across 9 bases. Per germline, CDR1 MNHEY and CDR2 SMNVEV (reference sequence). V lost 11 bases, J lost 2 bases, and 10 bases stayed unmatched. The CDR3 sequence is 14 residues long. CDR3 protein: CAVTAAGGTYEQYF. The CDR3 nucleotides are TGTGCCGTAACGGCAGCGGGAGGTACCTACGAGCAGTACTTC.

The chain uses TRBV18 and TRBJ1-6, with a weak D call TRBD1 (5 bases). Germline loops: CDR1 KGHSH, CDR2 LQKENI. Trimming took off 6 bases at V and 14 bases at J, with 20 bases between the two ends. The CDR3 loop spans 14 amino acids. The CDR3 spells CASSLGTGEKTLHF. The CDR3 region has the DNA TGTGCCAGCTCCCTCGGGACGGGGGAAAAAACCCTCCACTTT.

The chain links TRBV10-3 to TRBJ1-4; tentative D call: TRBD1 (5 bases). The V end lost 0 bases, the J end lost 8 bases, and 10 bases lay between the germline ends. Germline lookup yields CDR1 ENHRY and CDR2 SYGVKD. The CDR3 is 14 amino acids. The CDR3 DNA follows: TGTGCCATCAGTGAGTCGGCAGGGAAAGAAAAACTGTTTTTT. The encoded protein is CAISESAGKEKLFF.

This rearrangement joins TRBV4-3 to TRBJ2-1; 12 bases line up with TRBD2. Germline V CDR1 and CDR2: LGHNA, YSLEER. The CDR3 consists of 16 residues. V shed 0 bases, J shed 6 bases, and the junction held 3 bases outside the gene matches. CDR3 DNA sequence: TGCGCCAGCAGCCAAGAGGCTAGCGGGGGGGCCAATGAGCAGTTCTTC. The encoded protein is CASSQEASGGANEQFF.

J is TRBJ2-7 and V is TRBV4-2, with D maybe TRBD2 (6 bases). Germline CDR1 LGHNA, CDR2 YNFKEQ. V lost 1 base and J 4 bases, leaving 14 bases between the germline ends. The CDR3 extends over 15 amino acids. The CDR3 sequence is CASSQGRDQAYEQYF. In DNA form, the CDR3 reads TGTGCCAGCAGCCAAGGGAGGGACCAGGCTTACGAGCAGTACTTC.

On this clone itself: Distinct nucleotide sequences in the sample also encode this CDR3. This chain joins TRBV30 and TRBJ1-6, with 7 bases fitting TRBD1. This CDR3 has 15 amino acids. Germline assignment: CDR1 GTSNPN and CDR2 SVGIG (reference sequence). With V trimmed by 3 bases and J by 4 bases, 6 bases remained unmatched. This chain's CDR3 is CAWSRGGQYNSPLHF. CDR3 in DNA: TGTGCCTGGAGCCGGGGGGGACAGTATAATTCACCCCTCCACTTT.

The count of this clone is one. The chain uses TRBV6-5 and TRBJ1-1; D might be TRBD1 (6 bases). The germline gives CDR1 MNHEY, CDR2 SVGAGI. With 8 bases removed from V and 4 bases from J, the gap between germline ends came to 17 bases. The CDR3 totals 14 residues. The CDR3: CASLPQGTGTEAFF. As DNA, the CDR3 is TGTGCCAGCCTGCCCCAGGGGACGGGCACTGAAGCTTTCTTT.

The CDR3 is CATSRDSIANEKLFF. CDR3 bases: TGTGCCACCAGCAGAGATAGCATAGCTAATGAAAAACTGTTTTTT. The V call is TRBV15, the J call TRBJ1-4; no clear D gene. V lost 0 bases and J 3 bases, leaving 8 bases between the germline ends. There are 15 residues in the CDR3. Germline lookup yields CDR1 LNHNV and CDR2 YYDKDF (reference sequence).

Only a few counts were recorded for this clone. This chain joins TRBV12-5 and TRBJ2-1, with 8 positions matching TRBD2. Germline trimming cut 0 bases from V and 4 bases from J; bases unmatched to any gene: 5. Looked up from germline, CDR1 is LGHNT and CDR2 is FRNRAP. The CDR3 consists of 16 residues. The CDR3 here is CASGLVVSGEYNEQFF. CDR3 DNA: TGTGCTAGTGGTTTGGTTGTTAGCGGGGAATACAATGAGCAGTTCTTC.

The rearrangement uses TRBV19 and TRBJ1-5; D remains unclear. Trimming shortened V by 4 bases and J by 7 bases, and 14 bases separated the two germline ends. This CDR3 is 14 amino acids long. CDR1 is LNHDA and CDR2 is SQIVND in the germline V gene (reference sequence). CDR3 nucleotide sequence: TGTGCCAGTAGTACTAGCCGGCTTAGGCAGCCCCAGCATTTT. As protein: CASSTSRLRQPQHF.

DNA for the CDR3: TGTGCCAGCAGTAGGGGACAGGGTAGCAATCAGCCCCAGCATTTT. It yields the protein CASSRGQGSNQPQHF. V and J are TRBV6-6 and TRBJ1-5, with 9 bases identical to TRBD1. The germline V gene has CDR1 MNHNY and CDR2 SVGAGI (reference sequence). Trimming removed 5 bases from V and 0 bases from J; junction bases left unmatched: 2. The CDR3 has 15 residues.

The chain has TRBV27 and TRBJ2-5; 7 bases map to TRBD2. Germline CDR1 MNHEY, CDR2 SMNVEV (reference sequence). This CDR3 comprises 15 residues. Germline trimming cut 4 bases from V and 3 bases from J; bases unmatched to any gene: 8. This CDR3 is CASSSLAEGKETQYF. The CDR3 coding sequence is TGTGCCAGCAGTTCTCTAGCGGAGGGGAAAGAGACCCAGTACTTC.

V is TRBV28 and J is TRBJ1-1; 8 bases fit TRBD1. J gave up 1 base and V 4 bases, and 14 bases lay outside the gene matches. This CDR3 has 18 residues. CDR1 is MDHEN, CDR2 SYDVKM, per germline. The DNA of the CDR3 is TGTGCCAGCAGTTCCCGGGGCAGGGGGCGCGAACGGAACACTGAAGCTTTCTTT. It translates to CASSSRGRGRERNTEAFF.

This clone is labeled medium-sized. The gene calls are TRBV18 and TRBJ2-7, with 9 bases identical to TRBD2. There are 12 residues in the CDR3. V lost 6 bases to trimming and J lost 6 bases; unmatched junction nucleotides: 3. Germline assignment: CDR1 KGHSH and CDR2 LQKENI. CDR3 loop: CASSSGSREQYF. The CDR3 DNA is TGTGCCAGCTCTAGCGGGAGTCGCGAGCAGTACTTC.

J is TRBJ2-5 and V is TRBV7-6; TRBD1 matches 9 bases. Germline CDR1 SGHVS, CDR2 FNYEAQ. Germline trimming cut 1 base from V and 4 bases from J; bases unmatched to any gene: 1. CDR3 size: 14 residues. CDR3 nucleotide sequence: TGTGCCAGCAGCTTAGGGACAGGGGTAGAGACCCAGTACTTC. It specifies CASSLGTGVETQYF.

V is TRBV7-2 and J is TRBJ1-5; D not certain. The length of the CDR3 is 13 residues. Trimming shortened V by 2 bases and J by 4 bases, and 6 bases separated the two germline ends. Germline values: CDR1 SGHTA, CDR2 FQGNSA. In DNA, the CDR3 is TGTGCCAGCAGCTTACAATTTAATCAGCCCCAGCATTTT. Its protein is CASSLQFNQPQHF.

The chain carries TRBV2 and TRBJ2-3; 12 bases fit TRBD2. CDR3 length equals 15 residues. Germline values: CDR1 SNHLY, CDR2 FYNNEI. With 4 bases clipped from V and 1 base from J, the junction kept 0 bases outside the gene matches. The CDR3 here is CASSGTSGGTDTQYF. The CDR3 nucleotides are TGTGCCAGCAGTGGGACTAGCGGGGGCACAGATACGCAGTATTTT.

The CDR3 DNA reads as TGTGCCAGCAGCTTACAGGGAAGCTATGGCTACACCTTC. Translation gives CASSLQGSYGYTF. This sequence joins TRBV7-8 and TRBJ1-2; weak D call: TRBD1 (5 bases). The CDR3 totals 13 residues. The V and J ends lost 2 bases and 4 bases respectively, with 8 bases between them. Germline V lookup: CDR1 SGHVS, CDR2 FQNEAQ.

The chain links TRBV28 to TRBJ2-3, with 11 bases fitting TRBD2. The CDR3 contains 16 residues. V gave up 3 bases and J gave up 2 bases; unmatched junction bases: 4. The germline gives CDR1 MDHEN, CDR2 SYDVKM. The CDR3, as DNA: TGTGCCAGCAGTTTTGTAGCGGGGGGGGACACAGATACGCAGTATTTT. Its translation: CASSFVAGGDTDTQYF.